A single sample is the source of the 9 T cell receptor beta chains below, sequenced in a study of T cells in Graves' hyperthyroidism and ophthalmopathy. The TCR beta CDR3 regions underwent amplification using RNA transcripts as the source. In the first-round RT-PCR of the TCR CDR3, the HTBI primer set was used. TCRdb reprocessed the multiplex PCR reads with MiXCR, giving one entry per CDR3 protein. The sample includes about 420,000 distinct CDR3 sequences, roughly 13% seen only once; the top ten take 5.3%. Input material: blood. These receptors all come from a woman aged 18-29 years with Graves' hyperthyroidism.

The chain is built from TRBV3-1 and TRBJ2-5, with a possible D match to TRBD2 (6 bases). Deletions cut 4 bases from V and 2 bases from J, with 17 bases between. The CDR3 extends over 16 amino acids. The germline V gene encodes CDR1 LGHDT and CDR2 YNNKEL (reference sequence). CDR3 protein: CASSLQFHAGQETQYF. CDR3 sequence (DNA): TGTGCCAGCAGCCTGCAATTCCACGCGGGGCAAGAGACCCAGTACTTC.

This clonotype was detected many times. The chain employs TRBV2 and TRBJ2-1; 8 bases are shared with TRBD1. The CDR3 has 14 amino acids. V lost 5 bases, J lost 8 bases, and 8 bases stayed unmatched. Per germline, CDR1 SNHLY and CDR2 FYNNEI. DNA of the CDR3: TGTGCCAGCAGTCGGGACAGGACGAGGGATGAGCAGTTCTTC. Translated, it gives CASSRDRTRDEQFF.

In this sample, this clonotype turned up many times. The J gene is TRBJ2-7, the V gene TRBV28; D is perhaps TRBD1 or TRBD2 (6 bases each). V lost 8 bases, J lost 0 bases, and 20 bases lay in between. This CDR3 comprises 16 residues. Germline CDR1 MDHEN, CDR2 SYDVKM. Here the CDR3 reads CASSPLGGTSSYEQYF. In DNA, the CDR3 is TGTGCCAGCTCACCTTTAGGGGGGACAAGCTCCTACGAGCAGTACTTC.

This clonotype was seen many times. The rearrangement links TRBV15 to TRBJ2-3; 13 bases match TRBD2. Unmatched junction bases numbered 7, after V lost 9 bases and J lost 4 bases. The CDR3 has 15 amino acids. Germline loops: CDR1 LNHNV, CDR2 YYDKDF (reference sequence). The CDR3 bases are TGTGCCACAATCAGGACTAGCGGGAGTCCAGATACGCAGTATTTT. Amino acid sequence: CATIRTSGSPDTQYF.

This clonotype was seen at least ten times. This chain links TRBV11-3 with TRBJ2-1, with D perhaps TRBD2 (5 bases). The CDR3 has 16 residues. CDR1 and CDR2 from the germline V gene are SGHNT and YENEEA. Trimming took 4 bases from V and 0 from J, leaving 13 bases between them. Here the CDR3 DNA reads TGTGCCAGCAGCTCCGGCGGGTTAACCTCCTACAATGAGCAGTTCTTC. It is translated as CASSSGGLTSYNEQFF.

There are many counts of this clonotype. The chain uses TRBV20-1 and TRBJ2-7, with D possibly being TRBD1 or TRBD2 (5 bases each). V was shortened by 3 bases and J by 0 bases, with 21 bases between the two germline ends. Germline values: CDR1 DFQATT, CDR2 SNEGSKA (reference sequence). The CDR3 loop spans 17 amino acids. The DNA for the CDR3 is TGCAGTGCTAGTAATCGACGATTGGCAGGGAGCTCCTACGAGCAGTACTTC. Translating it yields CSASNRRLAGSSYEQYF.

This clonotype showed up just a few times. The V gene is TRBV18, the J gene TRBJ2-5; 9 bases fit TRBD1. With 2 bases clipped from V and 3 bases from J, the junction kept 4 bases outside the gene matches. The CDR3 has 15 residues. Germline V CDR1 and CDR2: KGHSH, LQKENI. The CDR3 sequence: CASSPSGTGKETQYF. The CDR3 DNA sequence: TGTGCCAGCTCACCAAGTGGGACAGGGAAAGAGACCCAGTACTTC.

This clonotype showed up many times. The V call is TRBV2, the J call TRBJ2-1, with a tentative D call TRBD2 (6 bases). The CDR3 covers 17 residues. Germline V lookup: CDR1 SNHLY, CDR2 FYNNEI. V was shortened by 6 bases and J by 5 bases, with 23 bases between the two germline ends. CDR3 nucleotides: TGTGCCAGCAGGTTTAGGACTACCCAGCTGGGCCACAATGAGCAGTTCTTC. Its protein product is CASRFRTTQLGHNEQFF.

There are many counts of this clonotype. The chain uses TRBV11-3 and TRBJ2-1, with D uncertain. The CDR3 consists of 15 residues. Germline loops: CDR1 SGHNT, CDR2 YENEEA. The V gene lost 6 bases and the J gene lost 0 bases, with 12 bases spanning the gap. The CDR3: CASSPYVTSYNEQFF. The CDR3 nucleotides read TGTGCCAGCAGTCCCTACGTAACCTCCTACAATGAGCAGTTCTTC.